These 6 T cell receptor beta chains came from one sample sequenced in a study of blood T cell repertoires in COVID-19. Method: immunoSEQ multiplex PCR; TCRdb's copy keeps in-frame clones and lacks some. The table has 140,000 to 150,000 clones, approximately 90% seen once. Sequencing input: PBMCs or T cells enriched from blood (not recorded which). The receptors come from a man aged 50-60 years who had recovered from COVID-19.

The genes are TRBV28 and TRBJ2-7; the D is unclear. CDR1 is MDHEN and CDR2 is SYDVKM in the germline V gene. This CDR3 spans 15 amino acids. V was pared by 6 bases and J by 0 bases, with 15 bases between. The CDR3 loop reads CASSTPSSSSYEQYF. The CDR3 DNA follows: TGTGCCAGCAGCACCCCGAGCTCGAGCTCCTACGAGCAGTACTTC. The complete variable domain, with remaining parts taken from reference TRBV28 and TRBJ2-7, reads DVKVTQSSRYLVKRTGEKVFLECVQDMDHENMFWYRQDPGLGLRLIYFSYDVKMKEKGDIPEGYSVSREKKERFSLILESASTNQTSMYLCASSTPSSSSYEQYFGPGTRLTVT.

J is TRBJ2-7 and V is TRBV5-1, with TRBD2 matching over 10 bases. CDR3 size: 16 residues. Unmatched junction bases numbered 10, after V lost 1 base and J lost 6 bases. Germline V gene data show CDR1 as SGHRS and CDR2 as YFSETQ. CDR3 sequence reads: CASSLRTSGYLSEQYF. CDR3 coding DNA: TGCGCCAGCAGCTTGAGGACTAGCGGATATCTATCCGAGCAGTACTTC.

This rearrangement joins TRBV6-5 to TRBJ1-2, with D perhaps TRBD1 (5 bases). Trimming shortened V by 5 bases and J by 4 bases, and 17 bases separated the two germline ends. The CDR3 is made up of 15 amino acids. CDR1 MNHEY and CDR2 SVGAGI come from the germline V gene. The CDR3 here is CASSKDTRPIYGYTF. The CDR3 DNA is TGTGCCAGCAGTAAGGACACCCGACCCATCTATGGCTACACCTTC.

CDR3 residues: CASSSGQGILNYGYTF. For the CDR3, the DNA is TGTGCCAGCAGCTCGGGACAGGGGATCCTTAACTATGGCTACACCTTC. The chain links TRBV5-8 to TRBJ1-2, with 10 bases aligning to TRBD1. Per the germline V gene, CDR1 is SGHTS and CDR2 is YDEGEE. This CDR3 spans 16 amino acids. Trimming removed 3 bases from V and 1 base from J; junction bases left unmatched: 6.

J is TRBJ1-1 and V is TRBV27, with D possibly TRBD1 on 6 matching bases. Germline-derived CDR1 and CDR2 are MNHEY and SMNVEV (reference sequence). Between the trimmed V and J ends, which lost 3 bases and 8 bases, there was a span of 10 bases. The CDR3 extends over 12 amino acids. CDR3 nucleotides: TGTGCCAGCAGTTTGACAGGTTCCGAAGCTTTCTTT. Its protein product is CASSLTGSEAFF.

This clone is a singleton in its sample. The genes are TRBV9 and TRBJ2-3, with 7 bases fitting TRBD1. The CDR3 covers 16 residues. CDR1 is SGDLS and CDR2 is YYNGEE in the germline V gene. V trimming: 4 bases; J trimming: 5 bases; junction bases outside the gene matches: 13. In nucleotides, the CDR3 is TGTGCCAGCAGCACAGGGACAGCCTCGGTGGGAGATACGCAGTATTTT. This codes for CASSTGTASVGDTQYF.